Listed here are 18 T cell receptor beta chains from one sample, sequenced in a study of T cells after yellow fever vaccination. TCRdb passed the 5' RACE reads through MiXCR, listing each CDR3 protein once. The sample consists of more than 300,000 distinct CDR3 sequences, about 10% of them appearing once. The sequencing used CD4+ T cells sorted from PBMCs, collected 45 days after the yellow fever booster vaccination. The receptor source for this set is a man aged 18 to 30 who received the YFV17D yellow fever vaccine.

The CDR3 spells CSAARGADGELFF. Here the CDR3 DNA reads TGCAGTGCGGCCCGGGGGGCCGACGGGGAGCTGTTTTTT. V gene TRBV20-1 combines with J gene TRBJ2-2, with TRBD2 as a possible D gene (7 bases). Looked up from germline, CDR1 is DFQATT and CDR2 is SNEGSKA (reference sequence). Trimming pared 6 bases from V and 7 bases from J, leaving 15 bases between. The CDR3 has 13 residues.

The gene calls are TRBV6-5 and TRBJ2-2; maybe TRBD1 (6 bases). Trimming took 0 bases from V and 7 from J, leaving 18 bases between them. The CDR3 extends over 17 amino acids. Germline loops: CDR1 MNHEY, CDR2 SVGAGI. CDR3 protein: CASSYSLVWGQNGELFF. The CDR3 nucleotides are TGTGCCAGCAGTTACTCCCTTGTGTGGGGGCAGAACGGGGAGCTGTTTTTT.

The rearrangement links TRBV15 to TRBJ1-1; D perhaps matches TRBD1 (5 bases). CDR3 length equals 16 residues. With 0 bases removed from V and 2 bases from J, the gap between germline ends came to 13 bases. CDR1 and CDR2 from the germline V gene are LNHNV and YYDKDF (reference sequence). The CDR3 nucleotides are TGTGCCACCAGCAGAGAACCGACAGCAGCCAACACTGAAGCTTTCTTT. Its protein product is CATSREPTAANTEAFF.

This chain uses TRBV9 with TRBJ2-1, with D possibly TRBD1 on 6 matching bases. V dropped 1 base and J dropped 6 bases, with 14 bases sitting between them. The germline V gene has CDR1 SGDLS and CDR2 YYNGEE. The CDR3 loop spans 15 amino acids. CDR3: CASSVLARGFNEQFF. The CDR3 DNA reads as TGTGCCAGCAGCGTATTAGCGAGGGGGTTCAATGAGCAGTTCTTC.

Details on this clonotype: The germline gene is not matched at one end of the junction; a read error may be the cause. V gene TRBV5-1 combines with J gene TRBJ1-1; a weak D match, TRBD1 (6 bases). Germline lookup yields CDR1 SGHRS and CDR2 YFSETQ. This CDR3 contains 10 residues. CDR3 nucleotide sequence: TGCGCCAGCAGCTTGCGAGGGGGTGGTTTT. This gives the protein CASSLRGGGF.

At least ten counts were recorded for this clonotype. The chain links TRBV19 to TRBJ2-2; 7 nucleotides match TRBD1. This CDR3 contains 15 residues. With 5 bases clipped from V and 0 bases from J, the junction kept 3 bases outside the gene matches. The germline CDR1 and CDR2 sequences are LNHDA and SQIVND (reference sequence). This CDR3 reads CASSPGQTNTGELFF. CDR3 sequence (DNA): TGTGCCAGTAGTCCGGGACAGACGAACACCGGGGAGCTGTTTTTT.

The chain uses TRBV28 and TRBJ1-2, with TRBD1 identical over 7 bases. Germline V gives CDR1 MDHEN, CDR2 SYDVKM. V lost 8 bases and J lost 9; bases outside the gene matches: 9. This CDR3 is built from 12 residues. CDR3 DNA: TGTGCCAGCGGACAGGTTTTGAGGCGCTACACCTTC. It specifies CASGQVLRRYTF.

This clonotype has a handful of counts. The rearrangement joins TRBV7-2 to TRBJ2-7; D may be TRBD1 (6 bases). Looked up from germline, CDR1 is SGHTA and CDR2 is FQGNSA. The CDR3 covers 15 residues. Trimming stripped 0 bases from V and 5 bases from J, with 14 bases between. CDR3 bases: TGTGCCAGCAGCTTAGCATCGGTACAGGGCGACGAGCAGTACTTC. This gives the protein CASSLASVQGDEQYF.

This clonotype was counted a few times. The V and J genes are TRBV20-1 and TRBJ1-2; tentative D call: TRBD1 (5 bases). The CDR3 extends over 14 amino acids. Trimming took 4 bases from V and 5 from J, leaving 17 bases between them. Germline V gene data show CDR1 as DFQATT and CDR2 as SNEGSKA (reference sequence). The CDR3 bases are TGCAGTGCTACCGGGACCGAGGGGAGATATGGCTACACCTTC. Its protein is CSATGTEGRYGYTF.

In its sample, this clonotype was seen a few times. J is TRBJ2-3 and V is TRBV4-1; 9 bases align to TRBD1. The CDR3 is 16 residues long. Losses at the gene ends were 4 bases for V and 3 bases for J; bases not matched to a gene: 8. Germline CDR1 MGHRA, CDR2 YSYEKL. CDR3 region: CASSRQQGARTDTQYF. The CDR3 DNA is TGCGCCAGCAGCCGGCAACAGGGGGCGCGGACAGATACGCAGTATTTT.

This clonotype was recorded a few times. This CDR3 reads CASSPYGTSITGELFF. As DNA, the CDR3 is TGTGCCAGCAGTCCCTATGGGACTAGTATCACCGGGGAGCTGTTTTTT. The chain recombines TRBV28 with TRBJ2-2, with 8 bases lining up with TRBD2. J was trimmed by 4 bases and V by 5 bases; bases with no gene match: 9. This CDR3 has 16 residues. Germline V CDR1 and CDR2: MDHEN, SYDVKM.

This clonotype has a single count. The chain recombines TRBV24-1 with TRBJ2-3; D is possibly TRBD1 (6 bases). Germline V lookup: CDR1 KGHDR, CDR2 SFDVKD. The ends were cut back, 3 bases at V and 2 bases at J, with 11 bases in the middle. The CDR3 has 15 amino acids. CDR3 nucleotides: TGTGCCACCAGTGATGTACAGGGTTTCACAGATACGCAGTATTTT. Translation: CATSDVQGFTDTQYF.

The chain's CDR3 is CASSSLGTGVGEKLFF. Here the CDR3 DNA reads TGCGCCAGCAGCTCCCTGGGGACGGGGGTTGGAGAAAAACTGTTTTTT. The chain has TRBV5-1 and TRBJ1-4; tentatively, D is TRBD1 (5 bases). Trimming took off 3 bases at V and 8 bases at J, with 20 bases between the two ends. The CDR3 is made up of 16 amino acids. Germline-derived CDR1 and CDR2 are SGHRS and YFSETQ.

This rearrangement joins TRBV9 to TRBJ2-6; maybe TRBD1 (5 bases). CDR3 length: 15 residues. V lost 2 bases, J lost 4 bases, and 10 bases lay in between. Germline V lookup: CDR1 SGDLS, CDR2 YYNGEE. The CDR3: CASSVRGNGANVLTF. The CDR3 DNA is TGTGCCAGCAGCGTTAGGGGCAACGGGGCCAACGTCCTGACTTTC.

This rearrangement joins TRBV9 to TRBJ1-4, with 10 positions matching TRBD1. The germline V gene has CDR1 SGDLS and CDR2 YYNGEE. Unmatched junction bases numbered 5, after V lost 0 bases and J lost 12 bases. This CDR3 has 14 amino acids. DNA for the CDR3: TGTGCCAGCAGCGTAGTAGGACAGGGGGACGAACTGTTTTTT. Translating gives CASSVVGQGDELFF.

This clonotype occurred a few times. Here the CDR3 reads CASSLDQGQSDEQYV. CDR3 bases: TGTGCCAGCAGTTTGGACCAGGGGCAGTCCGACGAGCAGTACGTC. The rearrangement links TRBV27 to TRBJ2-7; tentatively, D is TRBD1 (6 bases). The germline CDR1 and CDR2 sequences are MNHEY and SMNVEV (reference sequence). V dropped 3 bases and J dropped 5 bases, with 17 bases sitting between them. The CDR3 runs to 15 residues.

J is TRBJ1-2 and V is TRBV4-3; possible D gene TRBD1, 5 bases. Germline V gene sequence: CDR1 LGHNA, CDR2 YSLEER. V shed 0 bases and J shed 8 bases, with 19 bases lying between them. CDR3 length: 16 amino acids. In nucleotides, the CDR3 is TGCGCCAGCAGCCAAGATGGTGTAGGGGTCGTGGGCGGCTACACCTTC. This codes for CASSQDGVGVVGGYTF.

This clonotype was found a few times. CDR3 sequence reads: CSARGPRRETQYF. The CDR3 nucleotides are TGCAGTGCTAGAGGGCCCAGGAGAGAGACCCAGTACTTC. The V gene is TRBV20-1, the J gene TRBJ2-5, with no clear D. Trimming removed 1 base at V and 4 bases at J, with 10 bases between. The CDR3 loop spans 13 amino acids. The V gene's germline CDR1 is DFQATT and CDR2 SNEGSKA (reference sequence).